A selection of T cell receptor beta chains follows, all from one sample in a study of T cell responses to AZD1222 COVID-19 vaccine. Assay: immunoSEQ multiplex PCR; the TCRdb copy retains only in-frame clones and omits some. The profile covers about 120,000 clones, with less than 90% appearing a single time and roughly 9.8% taken by the ten largest. This material consisted of peripheral blood, taken on day 0 of AZD1222 vaccination. These TCRs come from an adult in good health. Both conserved end residues are part of each CDR3. A D gene is named only where the DNA matches it firmly. Rows give clone size only sometimes, using once, few, many, or a class for an expanded clone.

>-|-|TRBJ2-7|TRBV20-1
TGCAGTGCCTCCCCCGTCTACGAGCAGTACTTC
CSASPVYEQYF
>TRBD1|-|TRBJ2-7|TRBV6-2/TRBV6-3
TGTGCCAGCAGCAACCGGGACAGGTTCTCTGACGAGCAGTACTTC
CASSNRDRFSDEQYF
>TRBD1|-|TRBJ2-7|TRBV7-3
TGTGCCAGCGGCTCAGGCAGGGGGATCTACGAGCAGTACTTC
CASGSGRGIYEQYF
>TRBD2|-|TRBJ2-1|TRBV5-6
TGTGCCAGCAGCCCAGGTACTAGCGGGAGAGGTTCCTACAATGAGCAGTTCTTC
CASSPGTSGRGSYNEQFF
>TRBD2|-|TRBJ2-7|TRBV4-1
TGCGCCAGCAGCCAAGAGCCACTAGCGGGGGGACTCTACGAGCAGTACTTC
CASSQEPLAGGLYEQYF
>-|-|TRBJ2-7|TRBV28
TGTGCCAGCAGTTCCTCAAACTGGACAGTCCGGTCTCCCGAGCAGTACTTC
CASSSSNWTVRSPEQYF
>TRBD1|-|TRBJ2-7|TRBV6-2/TRBV6-3
TGTGCCAGCAGTTACGGCTGGACAGGGGTGGGTGAGCAGTACTTC
CASSYGWTGVGEQYF
>-|-|TRBJ2-7|TRBV27
TGTGCCAGCAGTTGGGGTCCCGGCTACGAGCAGTACTTC
CASSWGPGYEQYF
>TRBD2|once|TRBJ2-7|TRBV4-2
TGTGCCAGCAGCCAAGAAGGCCGGACTAGCGGAGCCTACGAGCAGTACTTC
CASSQEGRTSGAYEQYF
>-|-|TRBJ1-3|TRBV5-5
TGTGCCAGCAGCACCACCGGCTCTGGAAACACCATATATTTT
CASSTTGSGNTIYF
>TRBD2|-|TRBJ2-1|TRBV7-3
TGTGCCAGCAGCTGGGGACTAGCGGGGGGTTACAATGAGCAGTTCTTC
CASSWGLAGGYNEQFF
>TRBD1|-|TRBJ1-3|TRBV7-9
TGTGCCAGCAGCTTAGGGGGACAGACCTCGTCTTCTGGAAACACCATATATTTT
CASSLGGQTSSSGNTIYF
>-|-|TRBJ2-7|TRBV27
TGTGCCAGCAGTTTGCGGGACTCCTACGAGCAGTACTTC
CASSLRDSYEQYF
>TRBD1|once|TRBJ1-3|TRBV28
TGTGCCAGCAGCCGAACAGGGGGCGGAAACACCATATATTTT
CASSRTGGGNTIYF
>-|-|TRBJ2-5|TRBV9
TGTGCCAGCAGCGTAGGACTGTTGGAAGAGACCCAGTACTTC
CASSVGLLEETQYF
>-|-|TRBJ1-1|TRBV11-2
TGTGCCACTAGGTTGATTGGGACGAACACTGAAGCTTTCTTT
CATRLIGTNTEAFF
>TRBD1|-|TRBJ2-1|TRBV7-8
TGTGCCAGCAGCACTAGGACAGGGGTGCATGAGCAGTTCTTC
CASSTRTGVHEQFF
>-|-|TRBJ1-1|TRBV7-2
TGTGCCAGCAGCTTAGGGGACGGTTTTGAAGCTTTCTTT
CASSLGDGFEAFF
>TRBD1|-|TRBJ1-2|TRBV5-1
TGCGCCAGCAGCCCTACAGGGGTCGGCTTCTATGGCTACACCTTC
CASSPTGVGFYGYTF
>-|-|TRBJ2-5|TRBV1
TGCACCAGCAGCCAAGACACGGGACTAGCCCCCCAGAGGCAAGAGACCCAGTACTTC
CTSSQDTGLAPQRQETQYF
>-|-|TRBJ2-2|TRBV4-2
TGTGCCAGCAGCTATGATGCGGACGGCCAAACCGGGGAGCTGTTTTTT
CASSYDADGQTGELFF
>-|few|TRBJ1-1|TRBV7-2
TGTGCCAGCAGCTTTTTCAGCGTCCTGAACACTGAAGCTTTCTTT
CASSFFSVLNTEAFF
>TRBD2|-|TRBJ2-7|TRBV11-3
TGTGCCAGCAGCCCCAGACTAGCGGGGGGGCCACGCGAGCAGTACTTC
CASSPRLAGGPREQYF
>TRBD2|-|TRBJ2-2|TRBV2
TGTGCCAGCAGCGCAGGACTAGCGGGAGGGCCGAGCACCGGGGAGCTGTTTTTT
CASSAGLAGGPSTGELFF
>-|-|TRBJ2-7|TRBV10-1
TGCGCCAGCAGTGAATCCGATCAGCACGAGCAGTACTTC
CASSESDQHEQYF